This paragraph reports one T cell receptor (beta chain). These data originate in a study of T cell responses to AZD1222 COVID-19 vaccine. Assay used: immunoSEQ multiplex PCR; TCRdb lists only in-frame clones, some missing. Among about 69,000 clones, roughly 83% were seen once, and the ten largest hold roughly 23%. This TCR derives from an adult who received the AZD1222 COVID-19 vaccine. The specimen was peripheral blood, collected 28 days after the second AZD1222 dose.

CDR3: CASSYGARSYEQYF. The CDR3 DNA follows: TGTGCCAGCAGTTACGGGGCGAGGAGTTACGAGCAGTACTTC. V and J are TRBV6-5 and TRBJ2-7; a weak D match, TRBD1 (5 bases). Deletions cut 2 bases from V and 4 bases from J, with 12 bases between. This CDR3 contains 14 residues. The germline V gene encodes CDR1 MNHEY and CDR2 SVGAGI.